The 27 T cell receptor beta chains reported below all come from one sample, sequenced in a study of T cells in women clearing cervical HPV infection. Generated by immunoSEQ multiplex PCR, the TCRdb table keeps only in-frame clones and is missing some. This table holds roughly 38,000 clones. The specimen sequenced was blood buffy coat. These receptors originate from a woman aged 18 to 69 with a cervical HPV16 infection that either progressed to CIN3+ or cleared (not recorded which).

In regard to this clone: A junction end diverges from the germline sequence, so it may reflect a read error. The CDR3 is cut off 3 residues early in the read; its end comes from the germline J gene. This rearrangement joins TRBV5-1 to TRBJ1-4; D remains ambiguous. Germline V lookup: CDR1 SGHRS, CDR2 YFSETQ. The CDR3 has 16 amino acids. CDR3 DNA, as far as it was read: TGCGTCAGCAGCTTAGGGTCGGCCGCAACTAATGAAAAA. This encodes CVSSLGSAATNEK. The whole CDR3 is CVSSLGSAATNEKLFF. Based on the CDR3 plus reference TRBV5-1 and TRBJ1-4, the full variable domain is KAGVTQTPRYLIKTRGQQVTLSCSPISGHRSVSWYQQTPGQGLQFLFEYFSETQRNKGNFPGRFSGRQFSNSRSEMNVSTLELGDSALYLCVSSLGSAATNEKLFFGSGTQLSVL.

Notes on this clone: The read comes to an end 3 residues before the CDR3 does, leaving the germline J gene to fill in the end. V is TRBV7-2 and J is TRBJ2-1, with 7 bases that match TRBD2. Germline CDR1 is SGHTA and CDR2 is FQGNSA. V trimming: 1 base; J trimming: 3 bases; junction bases outside the gene matches: 3. CDR3 size: 15 residues. CDR3 sequence: CASSLVAGGYNEQFF. The part of the CDR3 DNA that was read is TGTGCCAGCAGCTTAGTAGCGGGTGGCTACAATGAG.

Concerning this clone: Sequencing ends 3 residues short of the CDR3 end; the germline J gene provides the rest. V gene TRBV6-2 or TRBV6-3 combines with J gene TRBJ1-6; 7 nucleotides match TRBD1. In germline, CDR1 is MNHEY, CDR2 SVGEGT. This CDR3 is built from 15 residues. J lost 8 bases, V lost 5 bases, and 9 bases had no gene match. The part of the CDR3 DNA that was read is TGTGCCAGCAGTCTACGACAGGGAAGTCATTCACCC. It codes for CASSLRQGSHSP. In full, the CDR3 reads CASSLRQGSHSPLHF.

Points on this clone: The read terminates 3 residues before the CDR3 end, so the remaining end is supplied by the germline J gene. The chain couples TRBV30 to TRBJ2-5; TRBD2 agrees at 7 bases. Trimming removed 0 bases from V and 3 bases from J; junction bases left unmatched: 4. Germline assignment: CDR1 GTSNPN and CDR2 SVGIG (reference sequence). This CDR3 region has 14 residues. Incomplete CDR3 DNA: TGTGCCTGGAGTGTAGGTGGGACTAAAGAGACC. This codes for CAWSVGGTKET. The CDR3 in its entirety is CAWSVGGTKETQYF.

In the case of this clone: The DNA ends 3 residues before the CDR3 does, and the rest of the CDR3 is filled in from the germline J gene. This chain links TRBV20-1 with TRBJ2-1, with 7 nucleotides matching TRBD2. With V trimmed by 6 bases and J by 4 bases, 6 bases remained unmatched. Germline lookup yields CDR1 DFQATT and CDR2 SNEGSKA (reference sequence). This CDR3 is built from 13 residues. The chain's CDR3 is CSASGALYNEQFF. The part of the CDR3 DNA that was read is TGCAGTGCCAGCGGGGCTTTATACAATGAG.

Note on this clone: Coverage ceases 3 residues before the CDR3 finishes, and the germline J gene fills in the end. The chain uses TRBV7-6 and TRBJ1-1; D may be TRBD1 (6 bases). Germline-derived CDR1 and CDR2 are SGHVS and FNYEAQ. This CDR3 region has 16 residues. V was clipped by 3 bases and J by 5 bases, with 19 bases between them. The CDR3 spells CASSFGGGGLSTEAFF. CDR3 bases read: TGTGCCAGCAGCTTCGGAGGGGGGGGCTTGTCGACTGAA.

A remark on this clone: The CDR3 end falls 3 residues outside the read, so it is completed with the germline J gene. Different DNA sequences within this sample yield the same CDR3. V and J are TRBV19 and TRBJ1-3; 9 nucleotides align to TRBD1. With V trimmed by 6 bases and J by 2 bases, 5 bases remained unmatched. This CDR3 region has 15 residues. Germline V lookup: CDR1 LNHDA, CDR2 SQIVND (reference sequence). The CDR3 spells CASRDRGKTGNTIYF. CDR3 DNA (partial): TGTGCCAGTAGGGACAGGGGCAAGACTGGAAACACC.

With respect to this clone: The read finishes 3 residues shy of the CDR3 end, and the germline J gene is used to complete it. V and J are TRBV18 and TRBJ2-5, with TRBD2 identical over 11 bases. Germline lookup yields CDR1 KGHSH and CDR2 LQKENI. The junction had 15 bases not matched to a gene; V was cut back by 10 bases and J by 5 bases. This CDR3 spans 16 amino acids. CDR3 loop: CATSQLAGDAQETQYF. Incomplete CDR3 DNA: TGTGCCACGTCGCAACTAGCGGGAGACGCTCAGGAGACC.

On this clone: Read coverage stops 3 residues before the CDR3 terminus; the germline J gene supplies the remainder. The V and J genes are TRBV5-4 and TRBJ2-5; D not resolved. The germline V and J ends were trimmed by 3 bases and 3 bases, with 6 bases remaining between them. CDR1 is SGHNT, CDR2 YYREEE, per germline (reference sequence). The CDR3 has 12 residues. CDR3 bases read: TGTGCCAGCAGCTCCTTCGAAGAGACC. Encoded protein: CASSSFEET. The CDR3 as a whole reads CASSSFEETQYF. The variable domain in full, with the rest retrieved from reference TRBV5-4 and TRBJ2-5, is ETGVTQSPTHLIKTRGQQVTLRCSSQSGHNTVSWYQQALGQGPQFIFQYYREEENGRGNFPPRFSGLQFPNYSSELNVNALELDDSALYLCASSSFEETQYFGPGTRLLVL.

In the case of this clone: The CDR3 extends 3 residues past the end of the read, so its final part is completed from the germline J gene. The chain recombines TRBV19 with TRBJ1-2, with D uncertain. CDR3 length equals 13 residues. Germline V gene data show CDR1 as LNHDA and CDR2 as SQIVND (reference sequence). The ends were cut back, 3 bases at V and 4 bases at J, with 9 bases in the middle. The CDR3 DNA, read in part, is TGTGCCAGTAGTATTCCGAACAGCTATGGC. Protein product: CASSIPNSYG. The whole CDR3 sequence is CASSIPNSYGYTF. Together with reference TRBV19 and TRBJ1-2, the CDR3 gives the full variable domain: DGGITQSPKYLFRKEGQNVTLSCEQNLNHDAMYWYRQDPGQGLRLIYYSQIVNDFQKGDIAEGYSVSREKKESFPLTVTSAQKNPTAFYLCASSIPNSYGYTFGSGTRLTVV.

Regarding this clone: The read finishes 3 residues shy of the CDR3 end, and the germline J gene is used to complete it. The chain is built from TRBV10-3 and TRBJ2-1; 12 nucleotides align to TRBD2. The junction had 10 bases not matched to a gene; V was cut back by 6 bases and J by 7 bases. CDR3 length: 16 amino acids. Germline CDR1 ENHRY, CDR2 SYGVKD. The CDR3: CAIRTTTSGGPNEQFF. The CDR3 DNA, read in part, is TGTGCCATCAGGACAACAACTAGCGGGGGGCCGAATGAG.

Comment on this clone: The read is 3 residues too short to cover the CDR3 end, so that end is filled in from the germline J gene. The chain uses TRBV7-2 and TRBJ1-2, with 10 bases matching TRBD1. Per the germline V gene, CDR1 is SGHTA and CDR2 is FQGNSA. V shed 5 bases, J shed 7 bases, and the junction held 4 bases outside the gene matches. The CDR3 length is 13 residues. The chain's CDR3 is CASSRDRGSGYTF. The part of the CDR3 DNA that was read is TGTGCCAGCAGCCGGGACAGGGGATCTGGC.

The CDR3 is CASSPPRGESKNGYTF. The DNA read from the CDR3 is TGTGCCAGCTCACCTCCGAGGGGCGAATCGAAGAATGGC. The chain links TRBV18 to TRBJ1-2; a possible D gene is TRBD1 (5 bases). The read halts 3 residues ahead of the CDR3 end, with the missing end drawn from the germline J gene. Germline V CDR1 and CDR2: KGHSH, LQKENI. The V end was cut by 3 bases, the J end by 6 bases, with 20 bases between. The CDR3 has 16 residues.

To note about this clone: The read finishes 3 residues shy of the CDR3 end, and the germline J gene is used to complete it. The V call is TRBV19, the J call TRBJ2-2; 9 bases map to TRBD1. Germline V gene lookup returns CDR1 LNHDA and CDR2 SQIVND (reference sequence). The CDR3 consists of 16 residues. The CDR3 region is CASATTAGTGNSPLFF. Incomplete CDR3 DNA: TGTGCCAGCGCAACTACTGCCGGGACAGGGAATTCACCG.

Regarding this clone: The CDR3 end is not reached by the read, which stops 3 residues before it; the germline J gene fills it in. The chain links TRBV12-3 or TRBV12-4 to TRBJ2-1, with TRBD2 matching over 8 bases. The CDR3 totals 14 residues. V gave up 8 bases and J gave up 3 bases; unmatched junction bases: 6. CDR3 bases read: TGTGCCAGCCGACCCAGCGGGGGCTACAATGAG. The encoded protein is CASRPSGGYNE. The full CDR3 is CASRPSGGYNEQFF.

The sequenced CDR3 bases are TGTGCCAGCAGCCGAGGACTACTAGAGATCGGGGATACG. It is translated as CASSRGLLEIGDT. The whole CDR3 protein is CASSRGLLEIGDTQYF. The chain couples TRBV9 to TRBJ2-3, with a tentative D call TRBD2 (6 bases). The read ends 3 residues early relative to the CDR3; the germline J gene fills the gap. Germline CDR1 reads SGDLS; CDR2 reads YYNGEE. The CDR3 totals 16 residues. Trimming stripped 4 bases from V and 6 bases from J, with 21 bases between.

Worth noting for this clone: The CDR3 end is not reached by the read, which stops 3 residues before it; the germline J gene fills it in. The chain employs TRBV7-9 and TRBJ1-1, with 9 nucleotides matching TRBD1. Germline CDR1 and CDR2: SEHNR and FQNEAQ (reference sequence). The CDR3 extends over 15 amino acids. The covered CDR3 bases are TGTGCCAGCAGCCTTACAACAGGGGGCTCCTACGAG. Its translation: CASSLTTGGSYE. In full, the CDR3 reads CASSLTTGGSYEAFF. Full variable domain (remainder filled in from reference TRBV7-9 and TRBJ1-1): DTGVSQNPRHKITKRGQNVTFRCDPISEHNRLYWYRQTLGQGPEFLTYFQNEAQLEKSRLLSDRFSAERPKGSFSTLEIQRTEQGDSAMYLCASSLTTGGSYEAFFGQGTRLTVV.

Concerning this clone itself: The CDR3 end lies 3 residues beyond the end of the read and is filled in from the germline J gene. The chain combines TRBV6-2 or TRBV6-3 with TRBJ2-3; 10 nucleotides agree with TRBD1. Germline V gene sequence: CDR1 MNHEY, CDR2 SVGEGT. The CDR3 is 14 amino acids. The sequenced part of the CDR3 DNA is TGTGCCAGCAGTTCCGGGACAGGGGAGGAGACG. Protein product: CASSSGTGEET. The whole CDR3 sequence is CASSSGTGEETQYF.

As to this clone: The CDR3 extends 3 residues past the end of the read, so its final part is completed from the germline J gene. The V gene is TRBV20-1, the J gene TRBJ2-7; 14 nucleotides align to TRBD2. CDR3 length equals 14 residues. From germline, CDR1 is DFQATT and CDR2 SNEGSKA (reference sequence). The junction had 3 bases not matched to a gene; V was cut back by 4 bases and J by 4 bases. CDR3 region: CSATRTSGGYEQYF. The sequenced CDR3 bases are TGCAGTGCTACTCGGACTAGCGGGGGGTACGAG.

To note about this clone: One end of the junction is discordant with germline, which a read error may explain. With the read ending 3 residues before the CDR3 end, the germline J gene is used to fill in that end. The V call is TRBV7-9, the J call TRBJ2-2; D is possibly TRBD1 (5 bases). The length of the CDR3 is 15 residues. CDR1 is SEHNR and CDR2 is FQNEAQ in the germline V gene (reference sequence). The DNA read from the CDR3 is TGTGCCAGCAGGTTAGATCAGGGGAACACCGGGGAG. This sequence encodes CASRLDQGNTGE. The whole CDR3 protein reads CASRLDQGNTGELFF.

Notes on this clone: The read stops 3 residues short of the end of the CDR3; the missing end is completed from the germline J gene. This sequence joins TRBV18 and TRBJ1-1, with D perhaps TRBD1 (5 bases). The V gene lost 5 bases and the J gene lost 1 base, with 11 bases spanning the gap. Germline CDR1 KGHSH, CDR2 LQKENI. This CDR3 contains 14 residues. The sequenced CDR3 bases are TGTGCCAGCTCAGTTCAGGGAGGGAACACTGAA. It codes for CASSVQGGNTE. Given in full, the CDR3 is CASSVQGGNTEAFF.

In regard to this clone: The read is 3 residues too short to cover the CDR3 end, so that end is filled in from the germline J gene. The gene calls are TRBV7-2 and TRBJ1-2, with a weak D call TRBD1 (5 bases). The CDR3 runs 12 residues. Germline V gives CDR1 SGHTA, CDR2 FQGNSA. The DNA read from the CDR3 is TGTGCCAGCAGCGGCCCAGGGTTAGAC. Protein product: CASSGPGLD. The full CDR3 sequence reads CASSGPGLDYTF.

As for this clone: With the read ending 3 residues before the CDR3 end, the germline J gene is used to fill in that end. The same CDR3 can be traced to other DNA sequences in this sample. The chain links TRBV18 to TRBJ1-4, with D uncertain. Germline loops: CDR1 KGHSH, CDR2 LQKENI. The CDR3 runs 16 residues. Trimming removed 3 bases from V and 0 bases from J, with 11 bases in between. The CDR3 DNA, read in part, is TGTGCCAGCTCACCTGGGCAGCCTGCAACTAATGAAAAA. It is translated as CASSPGQPATNEK. The entire CDR3 reads CASSPGQPATNEKLFF.

A note on this clone: From the germline J gene comes the end of the CDR3, since the read stops 3 residues before it. The chain recombines TRBV5-1 with TRBJ2-3; 13 bases map to TRBD2. This CDR3 is built from 18 residues. Germline V gives CDR1 SGHRS, CDR2 YFSETQ. Germline trimming cut 0 bases from V and 7 bases from J; bases unmatched to any gene: 11. The CDR3 bases that were read are TGCGCCAGCAGCTTGGGGGCTCGGGGACTAGCGGGGCACTATACG. It codes for CASSLGARGLAGHYT. The complete CDR3 sequence is CASSLGARGLAGHYTQYF.

For this clone: The CDR3 end is not reached by the read, which stops 3 residues before it; the germline J gene fills it in. This chain uses TRBV20-1 with TRBJ2-2, with 8 bases aligning to TRBD2. The germline V gene encodes CDR1 DFQATT and CDR2 SNEGSKA (reference sequence). The CDR3 totals 14 residues. CDR3 DNA, as far as it was read: TGCAGTGCTTCCGCCGGGGGGGCAAATTCACCG. It translates to CSASAGGANSP. The full CDR3 reads CSASAGGANSPLFF.

Concerning this clone itself: Sequencing ends 3 residues short of the CDR3 end; the germline J gene provides the rest. The V gene is TRBV7-8, the J gene TRBJ2-2; 7 bases map to TRBD2. Germline assignment: CDR1 SGHVS and CDR2 FQNEAQ. The CDR3 has 16 amino acids. V dropped 0 bases and J dropped 5; count of bases not matched to a gene: 6. Incomplete CDR3 DNA: TGTGCCAGCAGCTTAGCGTGGAGCGGGATAACCGGGGAG. Protein product: CASSLAWSGITGE. The CDR3 as a whole reads CASSLAWSGITGELFF.

A word on this clone: Read sequence stops 3 residues before the CDR3 end, and the germline J gene provides the missing end. The genes are TRBV7-6 and TRBJ2-2; D unclear. Germline V gene sequence: CDR1 SGHVS, CDR2 FNYEAQ. The CDR3 length is 12 residues. The ends were cut back, 2 bases at V and 6 bases at J, with 4 bases in the middle. The CDR3 loop is CASSLSAGELFF. CDR3 DNA (partial): TGTGCCAGCAGCTTATCGGCCGGGGAG.